One sample yielded the 11 T cell receptor beta chains listed below, sequenced in a study of cytomegalovirus exposure and HLA in healthy donors. Primers for the PCR totalled 60 Vbeta and 13 Jbeta. TCRdb's table, derived via immunoSEQ multiplex PCR, lists solely in-frame clones and lacks some. Of about 100,000 clones listed, about 79% are singletons. The sequenced sample was PBMCs. The receptors shown here come from a woman younger than 35 in good health and CMV-seronegative.

The chain has TRBV5-1 and TRBJ2-2; TRBD1 is a possible D gene (5 bases). CDR1 is SGHRS and CDR2 is YFSETQ in the germline V gene. Trimming removed 2 bases at V and 0 bases at J, with 8 bases between. The CDR3 contains 15 residues. CDR3 nucleotides: TGCGCCAGCAGCTTTGACAGTTCGAACACCGGGGAGCTGTTTTTT. Its protein product is CASSFDSSNTGELFF.

The rearrangement joins TRBV23-1 to TRBJ2-5; 7 bases are shared with TRBD2. TRBV23-1 falls under the ORF class, with uncertain function. The junction had 8 bases not matched to a gene; V was cut back by 0 bases and J by 4 bases. The length of the CDR3 is 16 residues. CDR3 region: CASSQSRRGGRETQYF. CDR3 nucleotides: TGCGCCAGCAGTCAATCTCGTCGGGGAGGGCGAGAGACCCAGTACTTC.

The chain recombines TRBV4-3 with TRBJ1-1; 7 bases match TRBD1. V lost 3 bases to trimming and J lost 5 bases; unmatched junction nucleotides: 9. The CDR3 loop spans 15 amino acids. The germline V gene encodes CDR1 LGHNA and CDR2 YSLEER. CDR3 DNA: TGCGCCAGCAGCCACAGACTCAGGGGGGATACTGAAGCTTTCTTT. Protein sequence: CASSHRLRGDTEAFF.

This clone was seen just once. The chain recombines TRBV7-2 with TRBJ2-6; D ambiguous. Germline V gene lookup returns CDR1 SGHTA and CDR2 FQGNSA. This CDR3 has 13 amino acids. Deletions cut 5 bases from V and 7 bases from J, with 9 bases between. CDR3 amino acids: CASSTPGANVLTF. CDR3 DNA sequence: TGTGCCAGCAGCACTCCAGGAGCCAACGTCCTGACTTTC. The complete variable domain, with remaining parts taken from reference TRBV7-2 and TRBJ2-6, reads GAGVSQSPSNKVTEKGKDVELRCDPISGHTALYWYRQSLGQGLEFLIYFQGNSAPDKSGLPSDRFSAERTGGSVSTLTIQRTQQEDSAVYLCASSTPGANVLTFGAGSRLTVL.

This clone came up a few times. The CDR3 DNA sequence: TGCAGCGTTGATCGGCAGGGCTATGGCTACACCTTC. Amino acids: CSVDRQGYGYTF. The V and J genes are TRBV29-1 and TRBJ1-2; a possible D gene is TRBD1 (5 bases). The CDR3 sequence is 12 residues long. V lost 3 bases and J 4 bases, leaving 9 bases between the germline ends. Germline CDR1 SQVTM, CDR2 ANQGSEA.

The rearrangement uses TRBV5-1 and TRBJ2-3; TRBD2 aligns across 14 bases. Germline trimming cut 4 bases from V and 4 bases from J; bases unmatched to any gene: 8. This CDR3 spans 17 amino acids. Per the germline V gene, CDR1 is SGHRS and CDR2 is YFSETQ. Here the CDR3 DNA reads TGCGCCAGCAGCCCTGGGACTAGCGGGAGTGGGGCAGATACGCAGTATTTT. Its protein product is CASSPGTSGSGADTQYF.

V usage is TRBV7-9 and J usage is TRBJ1-3; TRBD1 matches at 9 bases. In germline, CDR1 is SEHNR, CDR2 FQNEAQ (reference sequence). The V segment lost 5 bases and the J segment 4 bases; nucleotides outside the gene matches: 9. The CDR3 has 16 residues. In DNA form, the CDR3 reads TGTGCCAGCAGCCAAGCCGGGACAGGGTCGGGAAACACCATATATTTT. Protein product: CASSQAGTGSGNTIYF.

This chain connects TRBV19 to TRBJ1-5, with unresolved D. The CDR3 consists of 13 residues. Trimming removed 7 bases from V and 4 bases from J, with 11 bases in between. Per germline, CDR1 LNHDA and CDR2 SQIVND (reference sequence). The chain's CDR3 is CASTPDYNQPQHF. In DNA form, the CDR3 reads TGTGCCAGTACCCCGGACTATAATCAGCCCCAGCATTTT.

The rearrangement uses TRBV5-4 and TRBJ1-2; 10 bases are a match to TRBD1. V lost 5 bases and J lost 6; bases outside the gene matches: 7. The CDR3 runs 14 residues. The germline gives CDR1 SGHNT, CDR2 YYREEE (reference sequence). CDR3 coding DNA: TGTGCCAGCAGGCGGGGACAGGGGCTAGATGGCTACACCTTC. Translated: CASRRGQGLDGYTF.

V is TRBV6-6 and J is TRBJ2-7, with 9 bases that match TRBD2. The V gene's germline CDR1 is MNHNY and CDR2 SVGAGI (reference sequence). V lost 5 bases, J lost 6 bases, and 5 bases stayed unmatched. The CDR3 is made up of 13 amino acids. The CDR3 DNA reads as TGTGCCAGCAGTCCGGGACTAGCCTTCGAGCAGTACTTC. Translated: CASSPGLAFEQYF.

This chain links TRBV7-2 with TRBJ2-1; the match to TRBD2 covers 11 bases. This CDR3 contains 16 residues. Germline V gene sequence: CDR1 SGHTA, CDR2 FQGNSA. V gave up 3 bases and J gave up 4 bases; unmatched junction bases: 5. In DNA form, the CDR3 reads TGTGCCAGCAGCTTGGTACCTAGCGGGGGGTACAATGAGCAGTTCTTC. Protein sequence: CASSLVPSGGYNEQFF.